The 28 T cell receptor beta chains reported below all come from one sample, sequenced in a study of blood T cells in healthy people across ages. Combining a sample-barcoded 5' primer with a J-beta primer mix, a second PCR ran for roughly 6 to 12 cycles. TCRdb called the 5' RACE reads again in MiXCR, with one record for every CDR3 protein. Here the sample spans approximately 690,000 distinct CDR3 sequences, around 38% being singletons. The sample was blood. These receptors were collected from a man of 80 years or more in good health.

This clonotype was observed a handful of times. The J gene is TRBJ2-7, the V gene TRBV7-8; 8 bases map to TRBD1. Germline loops: CDR1 SGHVS, CDR2 FQNEAQ. This CDR3 contains 16 residues. Losses at the gene ends were 2 bases for V and 6 bases for J; bases not matched to a gene: 12. The CDR3 protein is CASSLSTHRGKGEQYF. The CDR3, as DNA: TGTGCCAGCAGCTTAAGCACTCACAGGGGGAAGGGCGAGCAGTACTTC.

This clonotype was counted a single time. An end of the junction differs from the germline gene, which may be a read error. The genes are TRBV9 and TRBJ2-1; TRBD2 matches at 9 bases. CDR3 length: 11 residues. Germline loops: CDR1 SGDLS, CDR2 YYNGEE. The CDR3 nucleotides are TGTGCCAGCAGCGTAGGACGAGCGGGGGGCTTC. Its protein product is CASSVGRAGGF.

V usage is TRBV7-9 and J usage is TRBJ1-1, with a tentative D call TRBD1 (6 bases). The V gene's germline CDR1 is SEHNR and CDR2 FQNEAQ (reference sequence). The CDR3 sequence is 15 residues long. Trimming took 5 bases from V and 0 from J, leaving 13 bases between them. This CDR3 is CASSTQQGMNTEAFF. CDR3 bases: TGTGCCAGCAGCACACAGCAGGGGATGAACACTGAAGCTTTCTTT.

The V call is TRBV20-1, the J call TRBJ2-7; D is perhaps TRBD2 (7 bases). V lost 0 bases and J 3 bases, leaving 15 bases between the germline ends. This CDR3 region has 15 residues. The V gene's germline CDR1 is DFQATT and CDR2 SNEGSKA (reference sequence). This chain's CDR3 is CSAREGTSGDYEQYF. The CDR3 DNA follows: TGCAGTGCTAGAGAGGGGACAAGCGGGGACTACGAGCAGTACTTC.

The gene calls are TRBV2 and TRBJ1-5, with D possibly TRBD1 on 6 matching bases. V lost 5 bases and J lost 7, with 15 bases in between. Germline lookup yields CDR1 SNHLY and CDR2 FYNNEI. The CDR3 spans 14 residues. The CDR3 DNA reads as TGTGCCAGCAGTCGACAGGAGGGTCGACAGCCCCAGCATTTT. This sequence encodes CASSRQEGRQPQHF.

The chain has TRBV20-1 and TRBJ2-7; D may be TRBD1 (6 bases). This CDR3 has 15 residues. Trimming cost V 3 bases and J 4 bases, with 19 bases left between them. Germline CDR1 reads DFQATT; CDR2 reads SNEGSKA (reference sequence). For the CDR3, the DNA is TGCAGTGCTAGGTCCAGGGGCAATATCAATTACGAGCAGTACTTC. This encodes CSARSRGNINYEQYF.

The chain is built from TRBV7-2 and TRBJ2-5, with 8 bases that match TRBD1. V shed 9 bases, J shed 11 bases, and the junction held 17 bases outside the gene matches. This CDR3 contains 14 residues. CDR1 and CDR2 (germline): SGHTA, FQGNSA. CDR3 bases: TGTGCCAGTGGACAGGGATTAATGGTCAATGAGCAGTACTTC. Encoded protein: CASGQGLMVNEQYF.

This clonotype was observed once. This sequence joins TRBV24-1 and TRBJ2-1; 10 bases align to TRBD2. Germline loops: CDR1 KGHDR, CDR2 SFDVKD. V lost 2 bases, J lost 4 bases, and 4 bases stayed unmatched. This CDR3 spans 16 amino acids. The CDR3 loop reads CATSDWGTSVYNEQFF. Written as DNA, the CDR3 is TGTGCCACCAGTGATTGGGGGACTAGCGTTTACAATGAGCAGTTCTTC.

The J gene is TRBJ1-6, the V gene TRBV9; D possibly corresponds to TRBD1 (5 bases). The CDR3 totals 14 residues. V was cut by 0 bases and J by 7 bases, with 8 bases left in between. Germline loops: CDR1 SGDLS, CDR2 YYNGEE. In nucleotides, the CDR3 is TGTGCCAGCAGCGTAGAACAGGCCAATTCACCCCTCCACTTT. It codes for CASSVEQANSPLHF.

The V call is TRBV27, the J call TRBJ1-4; 7 positions agree with TRBD1. With V trimmed by 5 bases and J by 8 bases, 11 bases remained unmatched. Germline assignment: CDR1 MNHEY and CDR2 SMNVEV (reference sequence). The CDR3 covers 15 residues. This CDR3 reads CASSIVTGINEKLFF. CDR3 in DNA: TGTGCCAGCAGTATCGTGACAGGGATCAACGAAAAACTGTTTTTT.

The V call is TRBV27, the J call TRBJ2-5, with TRBD2 matching 7 bases. The germline V gene has CDR1 MNHEY and CDR2 SMNVEV (reference sequence). This CDR3 is 19 amino acids long. J lost 2 bases, V lost 2 bases, and 17 bases had no gene match. In DNA form, the CDR3 reads TGTGCCAGCAGTTTAAAGGCCGTACTTTTTGCGGGGGTACAAGAGACCCAGTACTTC. This gives the protein CASSLKAVLFAGVQETQYF.

This clonotype was counted between two and nine times. This chain links TRBV6-2 or TRBV6-3 with TRBJ2-7, with 9 positions matching TRBD2. Trimming at V came to 3 bases and at J to 2 bases, leaving 11 bases not matched to a gene. The CDR3 length is 17 residues. Germline CDR1 reads MNHEY; CDR2 reads SVGEGT. The CDR3 coding sequence is TGTGCCAGCAGTTATCCCCTAGCGGGAATTGTAACCTACGAGCAGTACTTC. Its protein product is CASSYPLAGIVTYEQYF.

In its sample, this clonotype was seen a few times. The rearrangement links TRBV6-2 or TRBV6-3 to TRBJ2-1, with D perhaps matching TRBD2 (7 bases). The germline V and J ends were trimmed by 6 bases and 6 bases, with 24 bases remaining between them. The CDR3 totals 17 residues. CDR1 is MNHEY, CDR2 SVGEGT, per germline. For the CDR3, the DNA is TGTGCCAGCAGCTACACGGGGGGCCCGATTTTCGTCAATGAGCAGTTCTTC. Amino acid sequence: CASSYTGGPIFVNEQFF.

With respect to this clonotype: At one of its ends the junction is not consistent with the germline gene, which may arise from a read error. The chain joins TRBV12-3 or TRBV12-4 to TRBJ2-1; weak D call: TRBD1 (6 bases). The CDR3 runs 16 residues. The CDR3 is CASSPSGTRLYSEQFF. CDR3 sequence (DNA): TGTGCCAGCAGTCCATCCGGGACACGGCTATACAGTGAGCAGTTCTTC.

The rearrangement links TRBV18 to TRBJ1-2, with TRBD1 matching over 7 bases. The J segment lost 2 bases and the V segment lost 3 bases, leaving 9 bases of the junction unmatched. Germline-derived CDR1 and CDR2 are KGHSH and LQKENI. The CDR3 contains 16 residues. In DNA form, the CDR3 reads TGTGCCAGCTCACCGCGTGCATCGGGACAGAACTATGGCTACACCTTC. Protein product: CASSPRASGQNYGYTF.

This clonotype occurred a few times. V and J are TRBV13 and TRBJ2-5, with TRBD2 identical over 7 bases. In germline, CDR1 is PRHDT, CDR2 FYEKMQ (reference sequence). This CDR3 has 16 amino acids. V was pared by 5 bases and J by 5 bases, with 14 bases of the junction left unmatched. The DNA of the CDR3 is TGTGCCAGCAGCGCGGGGACTACCCCCGTTGGTGAGACCCAGTACTTC. Residues: CASSAGTTPVGETQYF.

The table lists this clonotype with many counts. The J gene is TRBJ2-7, the V gene TRBV6-4; possibly TRBD1 for D (6 bases). Trimming took 4 bases from V and 2 from J, leaving 12 bases between them. The CDR3 sequence is 14 residues long. Germline CDR1 MRHNA, CDR2 SNTAGT. The CDR3 reads CASSAETGPYEQYF. The CDR3 DNA sequence: TGTGCCAGCAGTGCTGAGACAGGTCCCTACGAGCAGTACTTC.

This clonotype was detected many times. V usage is TRBV7-2 and J usage is TRBJ2-1, with D possibly TRBD2 on 5 matching bases. With 4 bases removed from V and 0 bases from J, the gap between germline ends came to 16 bases. The CDR3 extends over 17 amino acids. CDR1 is SGHTA, CDR2 FQGNSA, per germline. The CDR3 here is CASSSQKRPSSYNEQFF. Here the CDR3 DNA reads TGTGCCAGCAGCTCCCAAAAGCGGCCGAGCTCCTACAATGAGCAGTTCTTC.

The rearrangement links TRBV29-1 to TRBJ2-7, with D possibly being TRBD1 (5 bases). The DNA end lines up better with TRBJ2-4; the J call may be wrong. Germline V gene data show CDR1 as SQVTM and CDR2 as ANQGSEA. The CDR3 consists of 14 residues. DNA of the CDR3: TGCAGCGTTGAACGGCAGGGTGCGGAAAACATTCAGTACTTC. Protein sequence: CSVERQGAENIQYF.

This clonotype was counted a few times. The rearrangement links TRBV4-1 to TRBJ2-6, with D tentatively TRBD1 (5 bases). Trimming removed 1 base from V and 0 bases from J, with 16 bases in between. The germline CDR1 and CDR2 sequences are MGHRA and YSYEKL. There are 19 residues in the CDR3. The CDR3 reads CASSQVGREWSSGANVLTF. The DNA for the CDR3 is TGCGCCAGCAGCCAAGTCGGCAGGGAATGGTCCTCTGGGGCCAACGTCCTGACTTTC.

This clonotype was found a few times. The rearrangement joins TRBV4-1 to TRBJ2-7; D might be TRBD2 (6 bases). Trimming cost V 1 base and J 3 bases, with 10 bases left between them. This CDR3 comprises 14 residues. CDR1 and CDR2 from the germline V gene are MGHRA and YSYEKL. CDR3 coding DNA: TGCGCCAGCAGCCAAGCCGGCGGGGACTACGAGCAGTACTTC. Translating it yields CASSQAGGDYEQYF.

The CDR3 DNA is TGTGCCAGCAGTCTGCAACTGAACACTGAAGCTTTCTTT. Encoded protein: CASSLQLNTEAFF. The V and J genes are TRBV6-2 or TRBV6-3 and TRBJ1-1; D is uncertain. This CDR3 contains 13 residues. Germline CDR1 reads MNHEY; CDR2 reads SVGEGT. V dropped 5 bases and J dropped 0 bases, with 7 bases sitting between them.

This chain connects TRBV20-1 to TRBJ1-2; 9 bases agree with TRBD1. Germline V gives CDR1 DFQATT, CDR2 SNEGSKA (reference sequence). J gave up 1 base and V 3 bases, and 12 bases lay outside the gene matches. This CDR3 has 17 residues. The CDR3 region is CSASIETGGTGNYGYTF. For the CDR3, the DNA is TGCAGTGCTAGTATTGAGACAGGGGGAACTGGTAACTATGGCTACACCTTC.

The chain joins TRBV5-4 to TRBJ2-7, with 10 bases aligning to TRBD2. The V gene end was trimmed by 1 base and the J gene end by 2 bases; junction bases not matched to a gene: 6. The CDR3 is 16 residues long. Germline values: CDR1 SGHNT, CDR2 YYREEE (reference sequence). CDR3 DNA: TGTGCCAGCAGCTTGATGTCTAGCGGGAGCCCCTACGAGCAGTACTTC. It yields the protein CASSLMSSGSPYEQYF.

This clonotype was seen only a few times. The V gene is TRBV20-1, the J gene TRBJ1-2; TRBD1 is a possible D gene (5 bases). CDR1 is DFQATT, CDR2 SNEGSKA, per germline (reference sequence). This CDR3 is built from 14 residues. V was trimmed by 1 base and J by 4 bases, leaving 13 bases between them. The CDR3 sequence is CSARAETAFYGYTF. In DNA form, the CDR3 reads TGCAGTGCTAGAGCAGAGACAGCGTTCTATGGCTACACCTTC.

This clonotype was seen only a few times. The chain links TRBV12-3 or TRBV12-4 to TRBJ2-1; 8 bases map to TRBD1. The CDR3 loop spans 14 amino acids. The junction had 8 bases not matched to a gene; V was cut back by 6 bases and J by 7 bases. CDR3 DNA sequence: TGTGCCAGCAGCCGTCTACAGGGGGAAAATGAGCAGTTCTTC. Its protein product is CASSRLQGENEQFF.

The rearrangement links TRBV28 to TRBJ2-3, with 9 bases lining up with TRBD1. From germline, CDR1 is MDHEN and CDR2 SYDVKM. The CDR3 is 16 amino acids. V was pared by 7 bases and J by 7 bases, with 15 bases of the junction left unmatched. The chain's CDR3 is CASTQSRTGVRNTQYF. As DNA, the CDR3 is TGTGCCAGCACCCAATCCAGGACAGGGGTAAGGAATACGCAGTATTTT.

The chain has TRBV5-6 and TRBJ2-6, with D possibly matching TRBD2 (6 bases). Germline V gene lookup returns CDR1 SGHDT and CDR2 YYEEEE. V lost 2 bases and J 2 bases, leaving 8 bases between the germline ends. The CDR3 contains 15 residues. For the CDR3, the DNA is TGTGCCAGCAGCTTATGGGAGGCTGGGGCCAACGTCCTGACTTTC. Translated, it gives CASSLWEAGANVLTF.